One and the same sample provided the 26 T cell receptor beta chains below, sequenced in a study of T cells in Graves' hyperthyroidism and ophthalmopathy (dated by TCRdb to between 2018 and 2021). The receptor library was made with multiplex PCR. Data came from an Illumina HiSeq 2000. The TCR beta CDR3 regions were amplified from RNA transcripts. A first-round RT-PCR of the TCR CDR3 used the HTBI primer set with the Qiagen OneStep RT-PCR kit. TCRdb reran the public reads through fastp at Q25 and MiXCR, keeping productive beta chains. Each CDR3 protein gets just one entry, which takes the most common genes and DNA from the rows behind it. This sample comprises roughly 550,000 distinct CDR3 sequences, 15% to 20% of them detected only once. Of the sample, 25% to 30% is held by the ten largest clones. The specimen was blood. The receptors were gathered from a woman in her 30s with Graves' ophthalmopathy.

This clonotype was detected ten times or more. The junction shows a germline mismatch at one end, possibly a read error. The chain links TRBV6-1 to TRBJ1-3, with 8 bases matching TRBD1. CDR1 and CDR2 (germline): MNHNS, SASEGT. CDR3 length: 14 amino acids. The DNA of the CDR3 is TGTGCCAGCAGCGAAGGGACAGGAGGAAACACCATATATTTT. Translated: CASSEGTGGNTIYF.

This clonotype was counted many times. This rearrangement joins TRBV27 to TRBJ2-1, with TRBD2 matching 8 bases. The V gene's germline CDR1 is MNHEY and CDR2 SMNVEV (reference sequence). The V gene end was trimmed by 6 bases and the J gene end by 12 bases; junction bases not matched to a gene: 13. The CDR3 loop spans 14 amino acids. The CDR3 is CASSQGVAGTPQFF. The DNA of the CDR3 is TGTGCCAGCAGCCAAGGGGTAGCGGGGACACCGCAGTTCTTC.

The genes are TRBV7-2 and TRBJ2-2; D is perhaps TRBD1 (5 bases). From germline, CDR1 is SGHTA and CDR2 FQGNSA. Trimming stripped 2 bases from V and 4 bases from J, with 14 bases between. This CDR3 is 16 amino acids long. The CDR3 spells CASSLRQLILTGELFF. The CDR3 bases are TGTGCCAGCAGCTTAAGACAGCTAATACTCACCGGGGAGCTGTTTTTT.

This clonotype was picked up a small number of times. The V and J genes are TRBV27 and TRBJ1-3; no firm D call. The germline gives CDR1 MNHEY, CDR2 SMNVEV (reference sequence). The CDR3 extends over 14 amino acids. V was pared by 2 bases and J by 3 bases, with 8 bases between. CDR3 protein: CASSLVGFGNTIYF. CDR3 coding DNA: TGTGCCAGCAGTTTAGTGGGATTTGGAAACACCATATATTTT.

This rearrangement joins TRBV11-2 to TRBJ2-2; the D is unclear. Germline V gene lookup returns CDR1 SGHAT and CDR2 FQNNGV. The CDR3 covers 15 residues. Trimming removed 3 bases at V and 0 bases at J, with 8 bases between. CDR3: CASSFWLANTGELFF. The CDR3 DNA reads TGTGCCAGCAGCTTTTGGCTAGCGAACACCGGGGAGCTGTTTTTT.

This clonotype appeared many times. The rearrangement uses TRBV6-2 or TRBV6-3 and TRBJ1-5; D unclear. CDR1 is MNHEY and CDR2 is SVGEGT in the germline V gene. Between the trimmed V and J ends, which lost 0 bases and 6 bases, there was a span of 9 bases. The CDR3 loop spans 14 amino acids. The CDR3 DNA follows: TGTGCCAGCAGTTACTCGGGGTCGATTCAGCCCCAGCATTTT. It translates to CASSYSGSIQPQHF.

This clonotype was detected many times. This chain connects TRBV7-3 to TRBJ1-1; 8 bases fit TRBD1. The V gene's germline CDR1 is SGHTA and CDR2 FQGTGA. The V and J ends lost 5 bases and 2 bases, in that order; junction bases with no gene match: 4. This CDR3 comprises 14 residues. The CDR3 DNA sequence: TGTGCCAGCAGCACCGGACAGGGAAACACTGAAGCTTTCTTT. This codes for CASSTGQGNTEAFF.

This rearrangement joins TRBV7-3 to TRBJ2-7; TRBD2 agrees at 7 bases. The CDR3 length is 15 residues. Per germline, CDR1 SGHTA and CDR2 FQGTGA. V was clipped by 2 bases and J by 2 bases; unmatched bases: 6. Here the CDR3 reads CASSLRLAEAYEQYF. In DNA form, the CDR3 reads TGTGCCAGCAGCTTACGGCTAGCGGAGGCCTACGAGCAGTACTTC.

This clonotype has just a few counts. V and J are TRBV2 and TRBJ1-3, with 8 bases identical to TRBD1. Trimming cost V 6 bases and J 5 bases; bases outside gene matches: 9. Per germline, CDR1 SNHLY and CDR2 FYNNEI. This CDR3 has 15 amino acids. As DNA, the CDR3 is TGTGCCAGCAGCCTGAGAGGGACAGGAAGAAACACCATATATTTT. It translates to CASSLRGTGRNTIYF.

This clonotype has at least ten counts. The gene calls are TRBV15 and TRBJ2-7; D possibly corresponds to TRBD1 (5 bases). Germline V lookup: CDR1 LNHNV, CDR2 YYDKDF (reference sequence). V dropped 8 bases and J dropped 0 bases, with 14 bases sitting between them. The CDR3 covers 14 residues. CDR3: CATGQGLASYEQYF. Written as DNA, the CDR3 is TGTGCCACCGGACAAGGGTTGGCCTCCTACGAGCAGTACTTC.

The J gene is TRBJ2-5, the V gene TRBV2; D tentatively reads TRBD1 or TRBD2 (5 bases each). Trimming shortened V by 5 bases and J by 5 bases, and 12 bases separated the two germline ends. CDR1 is SNHLY and CDR2 is FYNNEI in the germline V gene. The CDR3 has 13 residues. The CDR3 protein is CASSPGPMETQYF. DNA for the CDR3: TGTGCCAGCAGTCCGGGACCGATGGAGACCCAGTACTTC.

The V gene is TRBV7-9, the J gene TRBJ1-5; D remains unclear. Germline CDR1 and CDR2: SEHNR and FQNEAQ (reference sequence). The CDR3 runs to 14 residues. V lost 6 bases and J lost 1, with 10 bases in between. The CDR3 region is CASSGEVSNQPQHF. The CDR3 DNA reads as TGTGCCAGCAGTGGCGAAGTAAGCAATCAGCCCCAGCATTTT.

The genes are TRBV5-6 and TRBJ2-7, with a possible D match to TRBD2 (6 bases). CDR1 and CDR2 from the germline V gene are SGHDT and YYEEEE. V lost 4 bases to trimming and J lost 5 bases, with 13 bases between them. The CDR3 extends over 13 amino acids. This CDR3 is CASSPRLENEQYF. CDR3 nucleotides: TGTGCCAGCAGCCCCCGACTAGAGAACGAGCAGTACTTC. Drawing the rest from reference TRBV5-6 and TRBJ2-7, the complete variable domain is DAGVTQSPTHLIKTRGQQVTLRCSPKSGHDTVSWYQQALGQGPQFIFQYYEEEERQRGNFPDRFSGHQFPNYSSELNVNALLLGDSALYLCASSPRLENEQYFGPGTRLTVT.

In this sample, this clonotype turned up many times. J is TRBJ2-1 and V is TRBV9; D gene unclear. The germline V and J ends were trimmed by 0 bases and 10 bases, with 11 bases remaining between them. This CDR3 has 13 residues. The germline gives CDR1 SGDLS, CDR2 YYNGEE. In DNA form, the CDR3 reads TGTGCCAGCAGCGTAGAACCTGCTCTAGAGCAGTTCTTC. Protein: CASSVEPALEQFF.

This chain uses TRBV6-1 with TRBJ1-2; tentative D call: TRBD1 (5 bases). The CDR3 is 12 amino acids. The germline V gene encodes CDR1 MNHNS and CDR2 SASEGT. Trimming took 8 bases from V and 4 from J, leaving 11 bases between them. CDR3 nucleotides: TGTGCCAGCGAGGGGCTCAGCTATGGCTACACCTTC. Amino acids: CASEGLSYGYTF.

The chain has TRBV19 and TRBJ1-4; D not certain. The length of the CDR3 is 15 residues. Germline CDR1 LNHDA, CDR2 SQIVND (reference sequence). Trimming removed 10 bases at V and 0 bases at J, with 15 bases between. CDR3: CATTTASATNEKLFF. The CDR3 nucleotides are TGTGCCACCACGACCGCCTCCGCAACTAATGAAAAACTGTTTTTT.

This clonotype has a count of ten or more. This chain joins TRBV28 and TRBJ1-1; D ambiguous. CDR1 is MDHEN and CDR2 is SYDVKM in the germline V gene. V was clipped by 7 bases and J by 7 bases, with 13 bases between them. The CDR3 covers 12 residues. The CDR3 nucleotides read TGTGCCAGCACCCCCCGGGGTGGTGAAGCTTTCTTT. It codes for CASTPRGGEAFF. Combining the CDR3 with reference TRBV28 and TRBJ1-1 gives the whole variable domain DVKVTQSSRYLVKRTGEKVFLECVQDMDHENMFWYRQDPGLGLRLIYFSYDVKMKEKGDIPEGYSVSREKKERFSLILESASTNQTSMYLCASTPRGGEAFFGQGTRLTVV.

The sample holds many counts of this clonotype. This chain joins TRBV11-2 and TRBJ2-7, with 11 bases fitting TRBD2. Germline V gives CDR1 SGHAT, CDR2 FQNNGV. CDR3 length equals 18 residues. Losses at the gene ends were 5 bases for V and 4 bases for J; bases not matched to a gene: 16. The CDR3 is CASSPVIAGGPDGYEQYF. CDR3 DNA: TGTGCCAGCAGCCCAGTAATAGCGGGAGGGCCTGACGGGTACGAGCAGTACTTC.

This clonotype occurred a few times. The chain couples TRBV14 to TRBJ2-2; either TRBD1 or TRBD2 may supply D (5 bases each). Trimming left V 0 bases short and J 6 bases short, with 14 bases between. Germline-derived CDR1 and CDR2 are SGHDN and FVKESK. CDR3 size: 16 residues. The CDR3 spells CASSQDRDALSGELFF. CDR3 nucleotide sequence: TGTGCCAGCAGCCAAGACAGGGACGCCCTCTCCGGGGAGCTGTTTTTT.

This clonotype was seen repeatedly, ten times or more. The V and J genes are TRBV5-1 and TRBJ2-3; TRBD2 is a possible D gene (5 bases). Germline-derived CDR1 and CDR2 are SGHRS and YFSETQ. V lost 5 bases, J lost 3 bases, and 13 bases lay in between. The CDR3 length is 14 residues. This chain's CDR3 is CASRSSGNTDTQYF. DNA for the CDR3: TGCGCCAGCAGAAGCTCGGGGAATACAGATACGCAGTATTTT.

CDR3 sequence: CASSPVQGIGDEQFF. The CDR3 region has the DNA TGTGCCAGCAGCCCGGTCCAGGGCATAGGTGATGAGCAGTTCTTC. The chain couples TRBV5-4 to TRBJ2-1, with D possibly being TRBD1 (5 bases). The CDR3 totals 15 residues. Trimming removed 4 bases at V and 8 bases at J, with 19 bases between. Germline V CDR1 and CDR2: SGHNT, YYREEE (reference sequence).

The chain uses TRBV7-9 and TRBJ2-3; D might be TRBD2 (6 bases). Between the trimmed V and J ends, which lost 5 bases and 2 bases, there was a span of 17 bases. The CDR3 is made up of 16 amino acids. Looked up from germline, CDR1 is SEHNR and CDR2 is FQNEAQ (reference sequence). The CDR3 DNA reads as TGTGCCAGCAGCAACTCCGGGACTCACCCCACAGATACGCAGTATTTT. It encodes CASSNSGTHPTDTQYF.

This clonotype was seen once. V and J are TRBV30 and TRBJ2-6; D perhaps matches TRBD1 (6 bases). Trimming removed 4 bases from V and 0 bases from J, with 16 bases in between. There are 17 residues in the CDR3. CDR1 is GTSNPN and CDR2 is SVGIG in the germline V gene (reference sequence). This chain's CDR3 is CAWIARGVFSGANVLTF. CDR3 sequence (DNA): TGTGCCTGGATTGCCAGGGGTGTTTTCTCTGGGGCCAACGTCCTGACTTTC.

V gene TRBV10-3 combines with J gene TRBJ2-7; weak D call: TRBD2 (5 bases). V was shortened by 6 bases and J by 7 bases, with 13 bases between the two germline ends. The germline gives CDR1 ENHRY, CDR2 SYGVKD. CDR3 length: 12 residues. DNA for the CDR3: TGTGCCATCAGGACGGCCGGGGAAGAGCAGTACTTC. Translated: CAIRTAGEEQYF.

This clonotype was detected ten times or more. The chain employs TRBV20-1 and TRBJ1-5, with D possibly being TRBD1 (5 bases). The CDR3 is 14 amino acids. V shed 0 bases and J shed 3 bases, with 9 bases lying between them. Germline V gene sequence: CDR1 DFQATT, CDR2 SNEGSKA (reference sequence). CDR3 amino acids: CSARDRAANQPQHF. The DNA for the CDR3 is TGCAGTGCTAGAGACAGGGCGGCCAATCAGCCCCAGCATTTT.

In this sample, this clonotype turned up many times. The CDR3 DNA is TGTGCCAGCAGCCAAGATGGGGACAGGGAGACCTATGGCTACACCTTC. It encodes CASSQDGDRETYGYTF. The chain uses TRBV4-2 and TRBJ1-2, with 9 bases aligning to TRBD1. V was pared by 0 bases and J by 4 bases, with 6 bases of the junction left unmatched. The CDR3 contains 16 residues. The germline CDR1 and CDR2 sequences are LGHNA and YNFKEQ.